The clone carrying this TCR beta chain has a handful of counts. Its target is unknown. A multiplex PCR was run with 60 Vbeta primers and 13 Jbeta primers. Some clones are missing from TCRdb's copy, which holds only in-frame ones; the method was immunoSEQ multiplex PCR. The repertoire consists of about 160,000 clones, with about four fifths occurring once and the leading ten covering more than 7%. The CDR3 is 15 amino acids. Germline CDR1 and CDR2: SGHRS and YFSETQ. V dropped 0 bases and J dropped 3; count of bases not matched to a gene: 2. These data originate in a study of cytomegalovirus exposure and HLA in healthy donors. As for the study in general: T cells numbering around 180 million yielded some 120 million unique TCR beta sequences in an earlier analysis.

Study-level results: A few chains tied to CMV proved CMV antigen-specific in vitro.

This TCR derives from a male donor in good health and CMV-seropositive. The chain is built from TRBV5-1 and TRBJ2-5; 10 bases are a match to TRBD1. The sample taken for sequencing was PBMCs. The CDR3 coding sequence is TGCGCCAGCAGCTTGGATGGACAGGGGGAAGAGACCCAGTACTTC. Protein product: CASSLDGQGEETQYF.